This TCR beta chain is drawn from a study of Graves' ophthalmopathy and Graves' hyperthyroidism. The table lists this clonotype with a count of one. Its cognate antigen is unknown. A read error may account for a junction end that differs from germline. Whole-study results and caveats: Progression of ophthalmopathy was predicted by the model with approximately 71% sensitivity and about 72% specificity.

Amplification targeted the TCR beta CDR3 regions, with RNA transcripts as the source material. HTBI primers primed a first-round RT-PCR, and a second-round multiplex PCR followed. TCRdb reprocessed the multiplex PCR reads via MiXCR and lists one record per CDR3 protein. The table includes 650,000 to 900,000 distinct CDR3 sequences, 35% to 50% detected once. The CDR3 sequence is 15 residues long. Germline V gene data show CDR1 as SEHNR and CDR2 as FQNEAQ (reference sequence). Sequences were obtained from peripheral blood. The rearrangement joins TRBV7-9 to TRBJ1-5; tentatively, D is TRBD1 (6 bases). The sequence was collected from an adult man with Graves' ophthalmopathy. CDR3 protein: CASSVRWGRNQLQHF. CDR3 nucleotide sequence: TGTGCCAGCAGCGTTAGATGGGGGCGCAATCAGCTCCAGCATTTT. The whole variable domain, filled in from reference TRBV7-9 and TRBJ1-5, reads DTGVSQNPRHKITKRGQNVTFRCDPISEHNRLYWYRQTLGQGPEFLTYFQNEAQLEKSRLLSDRFSAERPKGSFSTLEIQRTEQGDSAMYLCASSVRWGRNQLQHFGDGTRLSIL.